The 9 T cell receptor beta chains listed next were all sequenced from one sample in a study of response to subunit inactivated influenza vaccine. TCRdb analysed the RT-PCR reads with MiXCR anew, one entry per CDR3 protein. The sample has around 520,000 distinct CDR3 sequences, roughly 23% seen once. The source material was CD4+ T cells sorted from PBMCs, sampled 5 days after vaccination. The receptor set was obtained from a middle-aged man who received an inactivated influenza vaccine.

V usage is TRBV7-2 and J usage is TRBJ1-4; the match to TRBD1 covers 9 bases. In germline, CDR1 is SGHTA, CDR2 FQGNSA. Trimming cost V 4 bases and J 10 bases; bases outside gene matches: 10. The CDR3 totals 15 residues. In DNA form, the CDR3 reads TGTGCCAGCAGCTACACACAGGGGGCGCAGGGAAAACTGTTTTTT. The encoded protein is CASSYTQGAQGKLFF.

The CDR3 spells CASSINQQPQHF. CDR3 bases: TGTGCCAGCAGTATAAACCAACAGCCCCAGCATTTT. The rearrangement uses TRBV2 and TRBJ1-5; D is unclear. Trimming took off 5 bases at V and 7 bases at J, with 9 bases between the two ends. Germline-derived CDR1 and CDR2 are SNHLY and FYNNEI. This CDR3 is 12 amino acids long.

The chain employs TRBV9 and TRBJ1-1; tentative D call: TRBD1 (6 bases). CDR1 and CDR2 (germline): SGDLS, YYNGEE. The V end lost 4 bases, the J end lost 1 base, and 11 bases lay between the germline ends. The CDR3 covers 14 residues. As DNA, the CDR3 is TGTGCCAGCAGCCCCGGACAGTCGAACACTGAAGCTTTCTTT. Protein product: CASSPGQSNTEAFF.

In its sample, this clonotype was seen a few times. This sequence joins TRBV5-1 and TRBJ1-2; 9 nucleotides line up with TRBD1. CDR1 SGHRS and CDR2 YFSETQ come from the germline V gene. The CDR3 loop spans 13 amino acids. Germline trimming cut 4 bases from V and 6 bases from J; bases unmatched to any gene: 4. DNA for the CDR3: TGCGCCAGCAGCGAACGGACAGGGGATGGCTACACCTTC. It translates to CASSERTGDGYTF. Variable domain in full (rest from reference TRBV5-1 and TRBJ1-2): KAGVTQTPRYLIKTRGQQVTLSCSPISGHRSVSWYQQTPGQGLQFLFEYFSETQRNKGNFPGRFSGRQFSNSRSEMNVSTLELGDSALYLCASSERTGDGYTFGSGTRLTVV.

The chain couples TRBV5-1 to TRBJ1-2; D remains unclear. Germline values: CDR1 SGHRS, CDR2 YFSETQ. The CDR3 has 15 amino acids. The ends were cut back, 0 bases at V and 9 bases at J, with 18 bases in the middle. The CDR3 sequence: CASSLVGTEYNRYTF. The CDR3, as DNA: TGCGCCAGCAGCTTGGTCGGTACGGAGTATAATCGCTACACCTTC.

The chain couples TRBV27 to TRBJ2-7, with 8 bases matching TRBD1. CDR3 length: 15 residues. Germline trimming cut 3 bases from V and 4 bases from J; bases unmatched to any gene: 8. CDR1 and CDR2 from the germline V gene are MNHEY and SMNVEV (reference sequence). This CDR3 is CASSFVFRGRYEQYF. In nucleotides, the CDR3 is TGTGCCAGCAGTTTCGTATTCAGGGGGCGTTACGAGCAGTACTTC.

The J gene is TRBJ2-5, the V gene TRBV29-1; D possibly uses TRBD1 or TRBD2 (5 bases each). Trimming cost V 7 bases and J 1 base, with 13 bases left between them. Germline V lookup: CDR1 SQVTM, CDR2 ANQGSEA. This CDR3 spans 13 amino acids. This chain's CDR3 is CSAKGRSQETQYF. The CDR3 DNA reads TGCAGCGCTAAGGGACGGAGCCAAGAGACCCAGTACTTC.

This clonotype came up a few times. V and J are TRBV5-1 and TRBJ2-1, with 16 bases matching TRBD2. Germline V gene data show CDR1 as SGHRS and CDR2 as YFSETQ. The CDR3 extends over 14 amino acids. The V gene end was trimmed by 4 bases and the J gene end by 10 bases; junction bases not matched to a gene: 2. The CDR3 is CASSPGLAGGEQFF. DNA of the CDR3: TGCGCCAGCAGCCCGGGACTAGCGGGAGGGGAGCAGTTCTTC.

The V call is TRBV9, the J call TRBJ2-1, with unresolved D. CDR1 is SGDLS and CDR2 is YYNGEE in the germline V gene. Deletions cut 0 bases from V and 0 bases from J, with 7 bases between. The CDR3 covers 15 residues. The CDR3 DNA reads TGTGCCAGCAGCGTAGACGTGTACTCCTACAATGAGCAGTTCTTC. This encodes CASSVDVYSYNEQFF.